This TCR beta chain was observed in a study of graft-versus-host responses after intestinal transplantation. Study context: Every one of the recipients received anti-thymocyte globulin induction and afterwards took tacrolimus and steroids for roughly three years.

The table came from immunoSEQ multiplex PCR; TCRdb's copy has only in-frame clones and leaves some out. Of 25,000 to 35,000 clones detected, about 80% appear once; the ten largest clones hold approximately 2.8%. The CDR3 totals 18 residues. CDR1 is MGHRA and CDR2 is YSYEKL in the germline V gene. Trimming at V came to 3 bases and at J to 0 bases, leaving 6 bases not matched to a gene. The study's findings and limits: Recipient marrow harbored GvH clones, some of which surfaced first in ileum or blood.

Lymphocytes from graft epithelium and lamina propria were isolated. Regarding this clone: Its antigen is not known.

The source was ileum tissue, collected 98 days after intestinal transplantation. This clonotype was sampled from a human patient who received an intestinal transplant, so some T cells may come from the graft donor. This chain uses TRBV4-1 with TRBJ2-6, with 9 bases aligning to TRBD1. The CDR3 loop is CASSQTGGALSGANVLTF. The CDR3, as DNA: TGCGCCAGCAGCCAGACAGGGGGGGCCCTCTCTGGGGCCAACGTCCTGACTTTC.